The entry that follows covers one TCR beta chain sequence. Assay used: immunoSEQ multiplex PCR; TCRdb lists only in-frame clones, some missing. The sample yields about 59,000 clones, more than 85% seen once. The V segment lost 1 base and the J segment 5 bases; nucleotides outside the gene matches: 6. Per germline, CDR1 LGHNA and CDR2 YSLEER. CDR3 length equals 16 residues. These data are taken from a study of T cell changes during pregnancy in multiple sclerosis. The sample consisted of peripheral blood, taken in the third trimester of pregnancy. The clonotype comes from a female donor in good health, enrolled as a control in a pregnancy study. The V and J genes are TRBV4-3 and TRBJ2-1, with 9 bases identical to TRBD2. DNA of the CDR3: TGCGCCAGCAGCCAAGCTCCGGGACTAGCAGACAATGAGCAGTTCTTC. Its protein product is CASSQAPGLADNEQFF.